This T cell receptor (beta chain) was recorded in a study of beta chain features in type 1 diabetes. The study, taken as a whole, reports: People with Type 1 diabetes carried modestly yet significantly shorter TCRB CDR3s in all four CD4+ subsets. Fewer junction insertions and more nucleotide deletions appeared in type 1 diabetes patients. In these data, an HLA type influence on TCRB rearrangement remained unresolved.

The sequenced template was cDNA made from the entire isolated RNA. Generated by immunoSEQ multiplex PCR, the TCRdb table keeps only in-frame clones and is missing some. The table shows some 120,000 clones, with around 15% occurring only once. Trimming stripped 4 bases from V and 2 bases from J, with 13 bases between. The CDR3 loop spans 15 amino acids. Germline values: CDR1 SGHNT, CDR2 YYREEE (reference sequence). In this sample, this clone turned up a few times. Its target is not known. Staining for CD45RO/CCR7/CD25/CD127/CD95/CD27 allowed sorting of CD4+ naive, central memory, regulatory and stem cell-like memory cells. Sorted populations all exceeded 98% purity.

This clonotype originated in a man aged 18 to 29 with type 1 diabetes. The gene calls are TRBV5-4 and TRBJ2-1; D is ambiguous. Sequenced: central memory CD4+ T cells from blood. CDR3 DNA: TGTGCCAGCAGCCCCGAGGCGGTCCCCTACAATGAGCAGTTCTTC. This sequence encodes CASSPEAVPYNEQFF.